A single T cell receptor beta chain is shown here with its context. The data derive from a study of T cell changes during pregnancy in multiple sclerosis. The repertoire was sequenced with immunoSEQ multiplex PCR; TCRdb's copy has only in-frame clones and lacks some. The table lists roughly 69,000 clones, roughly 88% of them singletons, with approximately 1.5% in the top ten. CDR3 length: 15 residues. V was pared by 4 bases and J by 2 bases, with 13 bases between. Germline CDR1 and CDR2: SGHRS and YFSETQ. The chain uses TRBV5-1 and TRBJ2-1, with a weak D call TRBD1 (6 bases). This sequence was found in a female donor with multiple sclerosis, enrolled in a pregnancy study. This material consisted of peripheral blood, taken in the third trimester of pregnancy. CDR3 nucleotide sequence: TGCGCCAGCAGCCCGGGACAAACCGCCTACAATGAGCAGTTCTTC. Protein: CASSPGQTAYNEQFF.